The next 16 T cell receptor beta chains were all read from a single sample in a study of regulatory T cells in long-lasting Graves disease. Specified time point: newly diagnosed GD, antithyroid drugs for less than 3 months. Following extraction of RNA from PBMCs, that RNA was used to make the TCR library. Investigators prepared the TCR beta libraries by applying iRepertoire HTBI primers and Arm-PCR of CDR3 regions. From the multiplex PCR reads, TCRdb called clonotypes with MiXCR, one entry per CDR3 protein. The table has roughly 530,000 distinct CDR3 sequences, around 16% seen once; the top ten hold roughly 25%. These data also formed part of another study, on T cells in Graves' hyperthyroidism and ophthalmopathy.

The sample in question was peripheral blood mononuclear cells (PBMCs), obtained at new diagnosis, from a patient treated with antithyroid drugs. Source of these receptors: a middle-aged woman with Graves disease.

The V and J genes are TRBV7-9 and TRBJ2-5; 8 nucleotides line up with TRBD1. V was clipped by 6 bases and J by 5 bases; unmatched bases: 8. The germline gives CDR1 SEHNR, CDR2 FQNEAQ (reference sequence). This CDR3 comprises 14 residues. The CDR3 is CASRDGQGGETQYF. The CDR3 region has the DNA TGTGCCAGCAGGGACGGACAGGGAGGTGAGACCCAGTACTTC.

This clonotype was recorded at least ten times. The chain carries TRBV7-9 and TRBJ2-3; TRBD1 aligns across 7 bases. V dropped 4 bases and J dropped 1; count of bases not matched to a gene: 17. This CDR3 has 19 residues. The germline V gene has CDR1 SEHNR and CDR2 FQNEAQ (reference sequence). CDR3 residues: CASSSPPGQRWFGTDTQYF. CDR3 in DNA: TGTGCCAGCAGCTCCCCTCCGGGACAGCGCTGGTTTGGCACAGATACGCAGTATTTT.

The chain employs TRBV29-1 and TRBJ1-3, with D unresolved. Deletions cut 4 bases from V and 0 bases from J, with 13 bases between. The germline gives CDR1 SQVTM, CDR2 ANQGSEA. The CDR3 runs 15 residues. The CDR3 DNA follows: TGCAGCGTTGGGCCGGGCCCGAACTCTGGAAACACCATATATTTT. Translation: CSVGPGPNSGNTIYF.

The chain is built from TRBV11-3 and TRBJ1-2, with 11 bases identical to TRBD1. CDR1 and CDR2 from the germline V gene are SGHNT and YENEEA. The V gene end was trimmed by 4 bases and the J gene end by 4 bases; junction bases not matched to a gene: 5. This CDR3 is built from 15 residues. The CDR3 sequence: CASSSRTGGLYGYTF. The CDR3 DNA follows: TGTGCCAGCAGCTCCAGGACAGGGGGCCTCTATGGCTACACCTTC. Based on the CDR3 plus reference TRBV11-3 and TRBJ1-2, the full variable domain is EAGVVQSPRYKIIEKKQPVAFWCNPISGHNTLYWYLQNLGQGPELLIRYENEEAVDDSQLPKDRFSAERLKGVDSTLKIQPAELGDSAVYLCASSSRTGGLYGYTFGSGTRLTVV.

On this clonotype itself: Given a much more abundant clone one base away, this may be a read error. The chain carries TRBV2 and TRBJ2-5, with a tentative D call TRBD1 (5 bases). The J call is in doubt because the DNA end fits TRBJ2-1 better. Germline-derived CDR1 and CDR2 are SNHLY and FYNNEI. There are 12 residues in the CDR3. For the CDR3, the DNA is TGTGCCAGCAGTGGACAGCCCTACGAGCAGTTCTTC. Residues: CASSGQPYEQFF.

This clonotype showed up many times. The chain couples TRBV5-1 to TRBJ2-1, with D perhaps TRBD2 (6 bases). Germline assignment: CDR1 SGHRS and CDR2 YFSETQ. V lost 5 bases to trimming and J lost 6 bases, with 12 bases between them. The CDR3 has 13 amino acids. The CDR3 spells CASSRLVGNEQFF. For the CDR3, the DNA is TGCGCCAGCAGTAGACTAGTAGGCAATGAGCAGTTCTTC.

The J gene is TRBJ2-7, the V gene TRBV20-1; 9 bases are a match to TRBD1. After removal of 3 bases from V and 7 bases from J, the junction contained 4 bases not matched to a gene. The CDR3 extends over 12 amino acids. Per the germline V gene, CDR1 is DFQATT and CDR2 is SNEGSKA (reference sequence). This chain's CDR3 is CSASGTGQEQYF. The CDR3 region has the DNA TGCAGTGCTAGCGGGACAGGGCAAGAGCAGTACTTC.

This clonotype was counted many times. The chain employs TRBV2 and TRBJ2-2; TRBD1 aligns across 9 bases. Germline CDR1 SNHLY, CDR2 FYNNEI. This CDR3 has 13 residues. After removal of 7 bases from V and 7 bases from J, the junction contained 4 bases not matched to a gene. For the CDR3, the DNA is TGTGCCAGCATACAGGGGGCAGGCGGGGAGCTGTTTTTT. It encodes CASIQGAGGELFF. The whole variable domain, filled in from reference TRBV2 and TRBJ2-2, reads EPEVTQTPSHQVTQMGQEVILRCVPISNHLYFYWYRQILGQKVEFLVSFYNNEISEKSEIFDDQFSVERPDGSNFTLKIRSTKLEDSAMYFCASIQGAGGELFFGEGSRLTVL.

This chain links TRBV29-1 with TRBJ1-2; possibly TRBD1 for D (5 bases). Between the trimmed V and J ends, which lost 4 bases and 2 bases, there was a span of 11 bases. Per the germline V gene, CDR1 is SQVTM and CDR2 is ANQGSEA. This CDR3 region has 13 residues. In nucleotides, the CDR3 is TGCAGCGTTGCGGGGGGAATCAACTATGGCTACACCTTC. It yields the protein CSVAGGINYGYTF.

This clonotype was recorded at least ten times. V and J are TRBV20-1 and TRBJ2-3, with 13 bases aligning to TRBD2. The CDR3 spans 16 residues. The trim removed 2 bases at V and 4 bases at J, leaving 6 bases unmatched. Per germline, CDR1 DFQATT and CDR2 SNEGSKA (reference sequence). The chain's CDR3 is CSARSGTSGAADTQYF. DNA for the CDR3: TGCAGTGCTAGATCCGGGACTAGCGGGGCCGCAGATACGCAGTATTTT.

This clonotype was picked up one time. The chain employs TRBV12-3 or TRBV12-4 and TRBJ2-1, with 9 bases lining up with TRBD2. The ends lost 4 bases at V and 4 bases at J; junction bases unmatched: 14. The CDR3 has 18 residues. The CDR3 spells CASSSGKRAGGGYNEQFF. The CDR3 DNA follows: TGTGCCAGCAGTTCAGGAAAGCGGGCGGGAGGGGGGTACAATGAGCAGTTCTTC.

The gene calls are TRBV6-2 or TRBV6-3 and TRBJ2-2, with 15 bases that match TRBD2. Trimming removed 4 bases from V and 5 bases from J; junction bases left unmatched: 5. The CDR3 consists of 17 residues. Per germline, CDR1 MNHEY and CDR2 SVGEGT. CDR3 in amino acids: CASSWTSGGAGTGELFF. For the CDR3, the DNA is TGTGCCAGCAGTTGGACTAGCGGGGGGGCCGGGACCGGGGAGCTGTTTTTT.

This clonotype has a count of ten or more. The J gene is TRBJ2-7, the V gene TRBV5-1; D might be TRBD1 (6 bases). The CDR3 runs 14 residues. Trimming pared 4 bases from V and 3 bases from J, leaving 14 bases between. Germline V CDR1 and CDR2: SGHRS, YFSETQ. The CDR3 DNA sequence: TGCGCCAGCAGCGGCGGACAGAAGGTCTACGAGCAGTACTTC. Its translation: CASSGGQKVYEQYF.

To note about this clonotype: This may be a read error, as it is one base from a much larger clone. The chain is built from TRBV6-4 and TRBJ1-1, with 8 bases lining up with TRBD1. The CDR3 runs to 16 residues. Trimming removed 6 bases from V and 3 bases from J; junction bases left unmatched: 12. The V gene's germline CDR1 is MRHNA and CDR2 SNTAGT. The CDR3 sequence: CASRALSTGGDTEAFF. CDR3 nucleotides: TGTGCCAGCAGGGCTCTTAGTACAGGGGGGGACACTGAAGCTTTCTTT.

This clonotype was detected ten times or more. V is TRBV18 and J is TRBJ2-7, with a tentative D call TRBD1 (6 bases). V gave up 3 bases and J gave up 3 bases, with 9 bases separating them. CDR3 length: 13 residues. Germline assignment: CDR1 KGHSH and CDR2 LQKENI. This CDR3 is CASSPGAHYEQYF. The CDR3, as DNA: TGTGCCAGCTCACCGGGGGCCCACTACGAGCAGTACTTC.

This clonotype was seen ten or more times. The rearrangement links TRBV7-2 to TRBJ1-5, with D perhaps TRBD1 (5 bases). V was shortened by 5 bases and J by 1 base, with 12 bases between the two germline ends. Germline assignment: CDR1 SGHTA and CDR2 FQGNSA. CDR3 length equals 15 residues. CDR3 residues: CASSRVRDSNQPQHF. The CDR3 nucleotides are TGTGCCAGCAGCCGGGTTCGGGACAGCAATCAGCCCCAGCATTTT.